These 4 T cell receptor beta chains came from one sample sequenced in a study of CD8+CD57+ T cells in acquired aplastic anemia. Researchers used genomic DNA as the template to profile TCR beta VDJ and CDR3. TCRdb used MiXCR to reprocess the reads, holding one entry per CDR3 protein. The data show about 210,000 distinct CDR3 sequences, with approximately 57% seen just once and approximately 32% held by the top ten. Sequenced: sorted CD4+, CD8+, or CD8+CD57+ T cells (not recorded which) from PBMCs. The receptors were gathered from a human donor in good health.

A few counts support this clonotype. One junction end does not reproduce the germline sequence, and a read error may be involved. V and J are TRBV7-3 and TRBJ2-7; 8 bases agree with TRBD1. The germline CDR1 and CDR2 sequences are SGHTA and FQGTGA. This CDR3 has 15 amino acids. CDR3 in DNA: TGTGCCAGCAGTTTAATCAGGGGGCCAACCTACGAGCAGTACTTC. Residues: CASSLIRGPTYEQYF.

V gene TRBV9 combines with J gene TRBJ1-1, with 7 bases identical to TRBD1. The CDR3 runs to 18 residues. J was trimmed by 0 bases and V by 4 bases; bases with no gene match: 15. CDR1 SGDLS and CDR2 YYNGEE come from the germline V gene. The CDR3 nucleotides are TGTGCCAGCAGCCGGAACAGGGGAAGGGGCTGGATGAACACTGAAGCTTTCTTT. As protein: CASSRNRGRGWMNTEAFF.

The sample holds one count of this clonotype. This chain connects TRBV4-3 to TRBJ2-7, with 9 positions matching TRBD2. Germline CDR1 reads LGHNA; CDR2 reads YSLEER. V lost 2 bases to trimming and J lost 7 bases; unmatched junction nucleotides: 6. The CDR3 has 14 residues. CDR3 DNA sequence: TGCGCCAGCAGCCAAACTAGCGGGTTCGAAGAGCAGTACTTC. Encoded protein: CASSQTSGFEEQYF.

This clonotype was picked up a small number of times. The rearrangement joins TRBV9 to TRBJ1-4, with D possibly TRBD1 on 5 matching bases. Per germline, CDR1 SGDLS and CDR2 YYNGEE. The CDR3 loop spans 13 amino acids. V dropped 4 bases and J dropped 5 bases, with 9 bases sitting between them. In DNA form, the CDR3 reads TGTGCCAGCAGCCGGGGGGGGAATGAAAAACTGTTTTTT. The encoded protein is CASSRGGNEKLFF.